The T cell receptor (beta chain) under discussion was sequenced for a study of T cells in Graves' hyperthyroidism and ophthalmopathy. Whole-study results and caveats: Stable hyperthyroidism was told apart from ophthalmopathy by a model built on 13 V-J features. In blood, most of the thyroid clonotypes expanded above 0.001 were also present.

The CDR3 is made up of 16 amino acids. Germline V gene data show CDR1 as GTSNPN and CDR2 as SVGIG (reference sequence). With 5 bases removed from V and 0 bases from J, the gap between germline ends came to 17 bases. This clonotype was detected ten times or more. What it binds is not known. Stable disease denoted Graves' hyperthyroidism without ophthalmopathy progression within 18 months. Diagnoses were made from clinical symptoms, serum measures (thyroxine and TRAb), thyroid ultrasound and orbital computed tomography. Amplified TCR beta CDR3 regions derived from RNA transcripts. A set of HTBI primers served as the primers for a first-round RT-PCR of the TCR CDR3. One entry per CDR3 protein, called by TCRdb with MiXCR from the multiplex PCR reads. The table shows some 760,000 distinct CDR3 sequences, with around 15% occurring only once.

The receptor's source is a woman aged 18-30 years with Graves' hyperthyroidism. The sample consisted of blood. The V gene is TRBV30, the J gene TRBJ1-3; D possibly corresponds to TRBD1 (5 bases). The CDR3: CAWVNLGLRSGNTIYF. The DNA of the CDR3 is TGTGCCTGGGTTAACTTGGGACTGCGCTCTGGAAACACCATATATTTT.